The TCR beta chain under discussion was sequenced for a study of shared clonotypes between healthy human individuals. About the research overall: The people who gave samples were two women and a few men aged 18 to 49.

Produced via immunoSEQ multiplex PCR; TCRdb's table is partial and in-frame only. The data contain some 1,400,000 clones, roughly 96% of them singletons. A word on this clone: What it recognizes is unknown.

Points from the study as a whole: Generally, naive subsets came out with larger estimated richness than memory subsets.

The sequencing sample was made of naive CD4+ T cells sorted from blood. Subset denoted: CD45RA+ positively selected. The TCR originated in a man aged 25 to 40 in good health.

CDR3 sequence reads: CASSFDGRKETQYF. Written as DNA, the CDR3 is TGTGCCAGCAGTTTCGACGGGAGGAAAGAGACCCAGTACTTC. This chain joins TRBV27 and TRBJ2-5, with 7 nucleotides matching TRBD2. Germline trimming cut 3 bases from V and 3 bases from J; bases unmatched to any gene: 4. CDR1 is MNHEY, CDR2 SMNVEV, per germline (reference sequence). CDR3 length equals 14 residues.